This paragraph reports one T cell receptor beta chain. Germline V gene sequence: CDR1 SGDLS, CDR2 YYNGEE. This CDR3 is 14 amino acids long. With 2 bases removed from V and 0 bases from J, the gap between germline ends came to 9 bases. The repertoire was sequenced with immunoSEQ multiplex PCR; TCRdb's copy has only in-frame clones and lacks some. The table has roughly 51,000 clones, about 88% seen once. The source of the sample is a study of OX40 agonist ivuxolimab in advanced cancers. This sample comprised CD4+ or CD8+ T cells sorted from blood, obtained in a trial of the OX40 agonist ivuxolimab. This sequence was found in an adult with an advanced solid tumor such as melanoma, head and neck, liver or kidney cancer. The V call is TRBV9, the J call TRBJ2-7; D remains unclear. As DNA, the CDR3 is TGTGCCAGCAGCGTCACCCCCTACTCCTACGAGCAGTACTTC. Translation gives CASSVTPYSYEQYF.